The source of this T cell receptor beta chain is a study of brain T cells in children with intractable seizures. Assay: immunoSEQ multiplex PCR; the TCRdb copy retains only in-frame clones and omits some. The table lists about 340,000 clones, 93% of them singletons. Concerning this clone: As yet, its antigen is unknown.

Study conclusions and caveats: Pre- and post-surgery blood differed in depth, so pre-surgery absences may be undersampling.

Described time point: blood from clinic visit 5 months post-surgery; TSC patient then seizure free. The source was peripheral blood, collected more than 4 months after surgery. The TCR originated in a boy under three years old with tuberous sclerosis and intractable seizures.

This CDR3 is CASSLGSWQGSYEQYF. In nucleotides, the CDR3 is TGTGCCAGCAGCTTAGGGAGTTGGCAGGGCTCCTACGAGCAGTACTTC. V usage is TRBV7-6 and J usage is TRBJ2-7; TRBD1 is a possible D gene (5 bases). The CDR3 contains 16 residues. Germline CDR1 is SGHVS and CDR2 is FNYEAQ. V lost 1 base to trimming and J lost 0 bases, with 13 bases between them.